Each of the 30 T cell receptor beta chains below was sequenced from the same sample in a study of blood T cell repertoires in COVID-19 (dated by TCRdb to about 2020). To prepare the library, the immunoSEQ multiplex PCR assay was applied. Here the immuneACCESS table is served through TCRdb, limited to in-frame sequences with V and J called. Missing clones are a known gap in these copies; in checked studies unresolved V genes cover under half, and the rest lacks a known reason. The sample contains roughly 200,000 clones, around 85% of them found a single time. Clones ranked in the top ten supply 6.2% of the sample. Material: PBMCs or T cells enriched from blood (not recorded which). Receptors originate from a man aged 35 to 55 who had recovered from COVID-19.

This rearrangement joins TRBV9 to TRBJ1-1, with D unresolved. Germline values: CDR1 SGDLS, CDR2 YYNGEE. The CDR3 loop spans 14 amino acids. Trimming left V 0 bases short and J 4 bases short, with 10 bases between. The CDR3 region is CASSVEAGGTEAFF. The CDR3 bases are TGTGCCAGCAGCGTAGAAGCGGGAGGCACTGAAGCTTTCTTT.

This clone came up once. The V call is TRBV6-5, the J call TRBJ1-2; 7 nucleotides agree with TRBD1. Germline-derived CDR1 and CDR2 are MNHEY and SVGAGI. V lost 6 bases, J lost 10 bases, and 14 bases stayed unmatched. CDR3 length equals 14 residues. The CDR3 region is CASRPTGVNLDYTF. The DNA of the CDR3 is TGTGCCAGCAGACCTACAGGGGTAAATCTTGACTACACCTTC.

The rearrangement links TRBV19 to TRBJ1-2; 9 nucleotides match TRBD1. CDR3 length: 18 amino acids. J was trimmed by 4 bases and V by 0 bases; bases with no gene match: 12. Germline CDR1 reads LNHDA; CDR2 reads SQIVND (reference sequence). This chain's CDR3 is CASSIELAVRGQGYGYTF. Here the CDR3 DNA reads TGTGCCAGTAGTATAGAATTGGCGGTTAGGGGACAGGGCTATGGCTACACCTTC.

The V gene is TRBV19, the J gene TRBJ2-7, with 7 nucleotides matching TRBD1. The CDR3 spans 14 residues. J was trimmed by 4 bases and V by 10 bases; bases with no gene match: 13. Germline V gene sequence: CDR1 LNHDA, CDR2 SQIVND (reference sequence). The CDR3 DNA follows: TGTGCCACCAGTGCCACAGGGGATTGGTACGAGCAGTACTTC. As protein: CATSATGDWYEQYF.

The chain is built from TRBV5-1 and TRBJ1-1; tentative D call: TRBD1 (6 bases). The CDR3 runs 12 residues. V lost 3 bases and J 4 bases, leaving 7 bases between the germline ends. Per germline, CDR1 SGHRS and CDR2 YFSETQ. The CDR3 sequence: CASSSGVTEAFF. In nucleotides, the CDR3 is TGCGCCAGCAGCTCAGGGGTCACTGAAGCTTTCTTT.

This clone was detected only once. The chain has TRBV11-2 and TRBJ1-4; maybe TRBD1 (6 bases). The CDR3 sequence is 15 residues long. The germline V gene has CDR1 SGHAT and CDR2 FQNNGV. Trimming took off 2 bases at V and 6 bases at J, with 13 bases between the two ends. The CDR3 DNA reads TGTGCCAGCAGCTTAAAAAACAGGGTTGATGAAAAACTGTTTTTT. It is translated as CASSLKNRVDEKLFF.

V gene TRBV21-1 combines with J gene TRBJ1-3. TRBV21-1 is reported as a pseudogene. The CDR3 loop spans 14 amino acids. CDR3 in DNA: TGTGCCCATGAGGACTGCCGCTCTGGAAACACCATATATTTT. This sequence encodes CAHEDCRSGNTIYF.

The chain joins TRBV19 to TRBJ1-5; 7 bases align to TRBD1. V trimming: 5 bases; J trimming: 0 bases; junction bases outside the gene matches: 10. Germline V lookup: CDR1 LNHDA, CDR2 SQIVND (reference sequence). The CDR3 has 17 amino acids. The CDR3 DNA reads as TGTGCCAGTAGTCCCCGACAGGGAAGGCCTAGCAATCAGCCCCAGCATTTT. It translates to CASSPRQGRPSNQPQHF.

In this sample, this clone turned up a few times. The chain couples TRBV4-2 to TRBJ1-4, with D perhaps TRBD1 (5 bases). This CDR3 has 16 amino acids. V lost 1 base, J lost 6 bases, and 15 bases lay in between. Germline V CDR1 and CDR2: LGHNA, YNFKEQ. This chain's CDR3 is CASSQGTRGRDEKLFF. Written as DNA, the CDR3 is TGTGCCAGCAGCCAAGGGACACGGGGGAGAGATGAAAAACTGTTTTTT.

The rearrangement links TRBV19 to TRBJ2-1; TRBD2 agrees at 11 bases. CDR1 is LNHDA and CDR2 is SQIVND in the germline V gene (reference sequence). The V segment lost 5 bases and the J segment 5 bases; nucleotides outside the gene matches: 14. The CDR3 totals 18 residues. In nucleotides, the CDR3 is TGTGCCAGTAGTCCCGGGACTAGCGGACCCGCCCAACACAATGAGCAGTTCTTC. This sequence encodes CASSPGTSGPAQHNEQFF.

The chain couples TRBV15 to TRBJ1-3; TRBD1 agrees at 7 bases. The CDR3 sequence is 12 residues long. The ends lost 0 bases at V and 10 bases at J; junction bases unmatched: 0. Germline CDR1 and CDR2: LNHNV and YYDKDF (reference sequence). The CDR3 nucleotides are TGTGCCACCAGCAGAGACAGGGGGACCATATATTTT. Amino acid sequence: CATSRDRGTIYF.

The rearrangement uses TRBV10-2 and TRBJ1-5, with 11 positions matching TRBD1. V shed 4 bases, J shed 7 bases, and the junction held 6 bases outside the gene matches. Germline assignment: CDR1 WSHSY and CDR2 SAAADI. CDR3 length: 15 residues. CDR3 protein: CASSVAGTGGQPQHF. The CDR3 DNA reads TGCGCCAGCAGTGTGGCCGGGACAGGGGGACAGCCCCAGCATTTT.

CDR3 in DNA: TGTGCCACCAGTCCCAGGGGTAATGAGCGAAACACCATATATTTT. Its translation: CATSPRGNERNTIYF. This chain uses TRBV24-1 with TRBJ1-3; TRBD1 is a possible D gene (6 bases). CDR1 and CDR2 from the germline V gene are KGHDR and SFDVKD. The CDR3 is made up of 15 amino acids. The V end lost 6 bases, the J end lost 5 bases, and 16 bases lay between the germline ends.

The CDR3 spells CASSQAVGGYGYTF. In DNA form, the CDR3 reads TGTGCCAGCAGCCAAGCCGTAGGGGGTTATGGCTACACCTTC. The chain couples TRBV3-1 (or the pseudogene TRBV3-2) to TRBJ1-2, with D maybe TRBD1 (6 bases). This CDR3 has 14 residues. CDR1 LGHDT and CDR2 YNNKEL come from the germline V gene (reference sequence). V dropped 1 base and J dropped 5 bases, with 11 bases sitting between them.

The J gene is TRBJ1-6, the V gene TRBV27, with 7 bases matching TRBD1. The CDR3 has 14 residues. The germline gives CDR1 MNHEY, CDR2 SMNVEV (reference sequence). V dropped 5 bases and J dropped 7; count of bases not matched to a gene: 5. Written as DNA, the CDR3 is TGTGCCAGCAGTAACCGACAGGGAAATTCACCCCTCCACTTT. Translation gives CASSNRQGNSPLHF.

In its sample, this clone was seen once. This chain uses TRBV7-9 with TRBJ1-1, with D possibly TRBD1 on 5 matching bases. Trimming cost V 1 base and J 5 bases, with 14 bases left between them. The CDR3 contains 15 residues. Germline CDR1 SEHNR, CDR2 FQNEAQ (reference sequence). CDR3 in DNA: TGTGCCAGCAGCTTAGTTGCAGGGCTGCGGACTGAAGCTTTCTTT. Its protein product is CASSLVAGLRTEAFF.

This clone was picked up one time. The chain uses TRBV3-1 (or the pseudogene TRBV3-2) and TRBJ2-2; 11 positions agree with TRBD2. The CDR3 consists of 15 residues. The V and J ends lost 3 bases and 7 bases, in that order; junction bases with no gene match: 4. In germline, CDR1 is LGHDT, CDR2 YNNKEL (reference sequence). CDR3 sequence (DNA): TGTGCCAGCAGCCAGGGACTAGCGGAGGACGGGGAGCTGTTTTTT. It yields the protein CASSQGLAEDGELFF.

This chain connects TRBV11-3 to TRBJ2-1; 8 nucleotides match TRBD1. CDR3 size: 13 residues. Per germline, CDR1 SGHNT and CDR2 YENEEA. The junction had 5 bases not matched to a gene; V was cut back by 8 bases and J by 5 bases. CDR3 loop: CASATGVDNEQFF. CDR3 DNA: TGTGCCAGCGCGACAGGGGTAGACAATGAGCAGTTCTTC.

The chain links TRBV30 to TRBJ1-2; tentatively, D is TRBD1 (5 bases). Germline CDR1 GTSNPN, CDR2 SVGIG (reference sequence). The length of the CDR3 is 13 residues. Deletions cut 4 bases from V and 7 bases from J, with 16 bases between. The CDR3 nucleotides read TGTGCCTGGACCCGGGACTCTCTCTCTGGCTACACCTTC. Residues: CAWTRDSLSGYTF.

The chain is built from TRBV7-3 and TRBJ2-3; 9 nucleotides match TRBD2. This CDR3 has 14 residues. The germline V gene encodes CDR1 SGHTA and CDR2 FQGTGA. V was clipped by 4 bases and J by 5 bases; unmatched bases: 4. In DNA, the CDR3 is TGTGCCAGCAGCTCATCAGCGGGAGGAGATACGCAGTATTTT. It translates to CASSSSAGGDTQYF.

The rearrangement joins TRBV2 to TRBJ1-5, with 10 bases lining up with TRBD1. The CDR3 runs 18 residues. Trimming took 6 bases from V and 0 from J; bases not matched to a gene: 11. CDR1 SNHLY and CDR2 FYNNEI come from the germline V gene. CDR3 bases: TGTGCCAGCAGGACTTCTCGACAGGGGGCTGTTAGCAATCAGCCCCAGCATTTT. Residues: CASRTSRQGAVSNQPQHF.

J is TRBJ1-1 and V is TRBV28; D might be TRBD1 (6 bases). Trimming removed 7 bases at V and 1 base at J, with 19 bases between. CDR3 size: 16 residues. Germline V lookup: CDR1 MDHEN, CDR2 SYDVKM. The CDR3 loop is CASTSSTGPRNTEAFF. The CDR3 bases are TGTGCCAGCACCTCCTCGACAGGCCCAAGGAACACTGAAGCTTTCTTT.

The chain links TRBV30 to TRBJ2-3, with 8 bases lining up with TRBD1. V lost 0 bases, J lost 7 bases, and 9 bases stayed unmatched. CDR1 GTSNPN and CDR2 SVGIG come from the germline V gene (reference sequence). The CDR3 extends over 15 amino acids. The CDR3 here is CAWSVKGQERNTQYF. CDR3 in DNA: TGTGCCTGGAGTGTAAAGGGACAGGAGAGAAATACGCAGTATTTT.

This sequence joins TRBV28 and TRBJ2-1; no clear D. Trimming left V 8 bases short and J 0 bases short, with 17 bases between. The germline V gene has CDR1 MDHEN and CDR2 SYDVKM. The CDR3 spans 16 residues. The CDR3 DNA is TGTGCCAGCCACAGCTTAAGAATAAGCTCCTACAATGAGCAGTTCTTC. This gives the protein CASHSLRISSYNEQFF.

The chain carries TRBV24-1 and TRBJ1-2; TRBD1 aligns across 7 bases. This CDR3 is built from 14 residues. The junction had 3 bases not matched to a gene; V was cut back by 3 bases and J by 3 bases. Germline values: CDR1 KGHDR, CDR2 SFDVKD. CDR3 amino acids: CATSDADRDYGYTF. The CDR3 DNA reads TGTGCCACCAGTGATGCTGACAGGGACTATGGCTACACCTTC.

The rearrangement joins TRBV9 to TRBJ1-2, with 7 bases matching TRBD1. Per the germline V gene, CDR1 is SGDLS and CDR2 is YYNGEE. This CDR3 is 15 amino acids long. The V and J ends lost 0 bases and 8 bases, in that order; junction bases with no gene match: 10. The CDR3 loop is CASSVGQGGVGGYTF. The CDR3 DNA reads TGTGCCAGCAGCGTAGGACAGGGTGGAGTCGGGGGCTACACCTTC. The full variable domain, its missing parts supplied by reference TRBV9 and TRBJ1-2, is DSGVTQTPKHLITATGQRVTLRCSPRSGDLSVYWYQQSLDQGLQFLIQYYNGEERAKGNILERFSAQQFPDLHSELNLSSLELGDSALYFCASSVGQGGVGGYTFGSGTRLTVV.

This rearrangement joins TRBV12-3 or TRBV12-4 to TRBJ1-1; D remains ambiguous. Trimming stripped 3 bases from V and 1 base from J, with 3 bases between. The CDR3 consists of 12 residues. DNA for the CDR3: TGTGCCAGCAGTTTCGGGAACACTGAAGCTTTCTTT. This sequence encodes CASSFGNTEAFF.

This chain uses TRBV6-5 with TRBJ2-5; 13 bases align to TRBD2. The CDR3 is 15 residues long. The germline V gene encodes CDR1 MNHEY and CDR2 SVGAGI. Trimming removed 6 bases from V and 7 bases from J; junction bases left unmatched: 8. CDR3 in DNA: TGTGCCAGCAGCTTTGGGACTAGCGGGACTGGGACCCAGTACTTC. This encodes CASSFGTSGTGTQYF.

V usage is TRBV9 and J usage is TRBJ2-2; possibly TRBD1 for D (6 bases). CDR3 length equals 16 residues. With 2 bases removed from V and 1 base from J, the gap between germline ends came to 12 bases. Germline loops: CDR1 SGDLS, CDR2 YYNGEE. CDR3 nucleotides: TGTGCCAGCAGCGTTGGGGGCAGGGGGAACACCGGGGAGCTGTTTTTT. This gives the protein CASSVGGRGNTGELFF.

The J gene is TRBJ1-1, the V gene TRBV6-2 or TRBV6-3; D gene unclear. Germline V CDR1 and CDR2: MNHEY, SVGEGT. The CDR3 totals 15 residues. Trimming cost V 2 bases and J 1 base, with 11 bases left between them. The CDR3 region is CASSYDTRGNTEAFF. As DNA, the CDR3 is TGTGCCAGCAGTTACGATACCCGGGGGAACACTGAAGCTTTCTTT.